The TCR beta chain described here comes from a study of cytomegalovirus exposure and HLA in healthy donors. Broader study findings: TCR clusters originating in the first cohort tended to co-occur in the 120 validation repertoires, according to a later analysis.

Sequenced by immunoSEQ multiplex PCR; TCRdb stores in-frame clones only, minus some. Among roughly 350,000 clones listed, roughly 90% were seen once. The CDR3 spans 14 residues. The junction had 5 bases not matched to a gene; V was cut back by 3 bases and J by 7 bases. Germline lookup yields CDR1 MNHEY and CDR2 SMNVEV (reference sequence). Points on this clone: As yet, its antigen is unknown.

This sequence joins TRBV27 and TRBJ2-1; TRBD1 matches 8 bases. The sample consisted of PBMCs. The clonotype comes from a young woman in good health and CMV-seronegative. CDR3 amino acids: CASSFDRGGNEQFF. The DNA for the CDR3 is TGTGCCAGCAGTTTTGACAGGGGTGGAAATGAGCAGTTCTTC.